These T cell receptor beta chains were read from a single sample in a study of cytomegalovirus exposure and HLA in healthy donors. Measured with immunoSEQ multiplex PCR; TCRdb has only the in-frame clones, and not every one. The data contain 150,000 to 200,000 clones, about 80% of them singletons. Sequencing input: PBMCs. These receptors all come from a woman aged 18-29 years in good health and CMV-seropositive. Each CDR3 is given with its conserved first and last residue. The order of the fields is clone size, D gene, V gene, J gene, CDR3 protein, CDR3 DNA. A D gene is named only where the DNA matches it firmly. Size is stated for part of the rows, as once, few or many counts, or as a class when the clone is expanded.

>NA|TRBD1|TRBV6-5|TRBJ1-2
CASKTRGRGGYTF
TGTGCCAGCAAGACCAGGGGGCGCGGGGGCTACACCTTC
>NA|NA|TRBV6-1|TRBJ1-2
CASTQTGTGYTF
TGTGCCAGCACCCAGACAGGTACTGGCTACACCTTC
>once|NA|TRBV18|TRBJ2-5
CASSPGLQETQYF
TGTGCCAGCTCACCAGGCTTACAAGAGACCCAGTACTTC
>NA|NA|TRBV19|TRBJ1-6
CASSIYSSYNSPLHF
TGTGCCAGTAGTATATACAGCTCCTATAATTCACCCCTCCACTTT
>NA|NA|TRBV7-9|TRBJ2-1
CASSFGLNEQFF
TGTGCCAGCAGCTTTGGCTTGAATGAGCAGTTCTTC
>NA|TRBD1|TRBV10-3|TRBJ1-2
CAIMEGQGVGYTF
TGTGCCATCATGGAGGGACAGGGGGTTGGCTACACCTTC
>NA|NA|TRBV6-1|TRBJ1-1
CASSGRGHTEAFF
TGTGCCAGCAGTGGGAGGGGCCACACTGAAGCTTTCTTT
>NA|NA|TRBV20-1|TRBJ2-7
CSARDNEQYF
TGCAGTGCTAGAGATAACGAGCAGTACTTC
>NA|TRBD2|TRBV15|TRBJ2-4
CATSGSGAKNIQYF
TGTGCCACCAGCGGTAGCGGGGCCAAAAACATTCAGTACTTC
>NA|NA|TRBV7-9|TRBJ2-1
CASSDPSESGNYNEQFF
TGTGCCAGCAGCGACCCTTCTGAGTCGGGTAATTACAATGAGCAGTTCTTC
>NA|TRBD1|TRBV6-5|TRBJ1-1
CASSYRTGQMTEAFF
TGTGCCAGCAGTTACCGGACAGGGCAAATGACTGAAGCTTTCTTT
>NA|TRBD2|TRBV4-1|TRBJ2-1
CASSRLLAGPGEQFF
TGCGCCAGCAGCCGTCTACTAGCGGGGCCCGGGGAGCAGTTCTTC
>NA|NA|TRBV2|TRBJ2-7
CASSGTPAGEQYF
TGTGCCAGCAGTGGGACGCCGGCGGGGGAGCAGTACTTC
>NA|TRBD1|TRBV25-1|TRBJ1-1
CASSDLGTGGMTEAFF
TGTGCCAGCAGTGACCTCGGGACAGGGGGTATGACTGAAGCTTTCTTT
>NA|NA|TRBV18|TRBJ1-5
CASSPGQGRQPQHF
TGTGCCAGCTCACCCGGGCAGGGAAGGCAGCCCCAGCATTTT
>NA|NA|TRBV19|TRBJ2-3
CASRVGGGARTDTQYF
TGTGCCAGTAGGGTTGGAGGGGGGGCCCGCACAGATACGCAGTATTTT
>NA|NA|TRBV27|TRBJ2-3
CASSAQLGEGRGTQYF
TGTGCCAGCAGCGCGCAGTTGGGCGAAGGAAGAGGGACGCAGTATTTT
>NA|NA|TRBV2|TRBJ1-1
CASSEGAGSNEAFF
TGTGCCAGCAGTGAAGGGGCAGGAAGTAATGAAGCTTTCTTT
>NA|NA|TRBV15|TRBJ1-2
CATSRDRQGGGYTF
TGTGCCACCAGCAGAGATCGGCAAGGAGGCGGCTACACCTTC
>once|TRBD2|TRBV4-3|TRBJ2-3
CASSQDGIAGTGDTQYF
TGCGCCAGCAGCCAAGATGGCATAGCGGGTACTGGAGATACGCAGTATTTT
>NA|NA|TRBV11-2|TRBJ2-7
CASSPGRGPYEQYF
TGTGCCAGCAGCCCTGGGCGGGGTCCCTACGAGCAGTACTTC
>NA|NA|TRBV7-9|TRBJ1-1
CASSWTDVNTEAFF
TGTGCCAGCAGCTGGACAGATGTGAACACTGAAGCTTTCTTT
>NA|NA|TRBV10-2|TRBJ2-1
CASSWGVLDNEQFF
TGCGCCAGCAGCTGGGGGGTCCTCGACAATGAGCAGTTCTTC
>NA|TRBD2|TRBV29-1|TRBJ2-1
CSVEGTSGVAYNEQFF
TGCAGCGTTGAAGGGACTAGCGGGGTCGCCTACAATGAGCAGTTCTTC
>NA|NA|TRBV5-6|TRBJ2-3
CASSLVWGGTDTQYF
TGTGCCAGCAGCTTGGTTTGGGGGGGCACAGATACGCAGTATTTT
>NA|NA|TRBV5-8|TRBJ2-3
CASSWPPFSSTDTQYF
TGTGCCAGCAGCTGGCCCCCGTTTTCTAGCACAGATACGCAGTATTTT
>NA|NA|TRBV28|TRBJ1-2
CASSSSREGYTF
TGTGCCAGCAGTTCCTCGAGGGAAGGCTACACCTTC
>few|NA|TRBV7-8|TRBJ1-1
CASSLAWEARANTEAFF
TGTGCCAGCAGCTTAGCGTGGGAGGCTCGGGCCAACACTGAAGCTTTCTTT
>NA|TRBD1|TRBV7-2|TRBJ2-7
CASSLTGQGVKHEQYF
TGTGCCAGCAGCTTGACCGGACAGGGAGTAAAGCACGAGCAGTACTTC
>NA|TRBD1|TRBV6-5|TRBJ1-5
CASSYSRQGRQPQHF
TGTGCCAGCAGTTACTCGAGACAGGGGAGGCAGCCCCAGCATTTT
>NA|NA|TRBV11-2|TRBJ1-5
CASSYGQNQPQHF
TGTGCCAGCAGCTACGGACAAAATCAGCCCCAGCATTTT
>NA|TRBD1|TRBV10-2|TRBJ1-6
CASSGQGKSPLHF
TGCGCCAGCAGTGGACAGGGTAAATCACCCCTCCACTTT
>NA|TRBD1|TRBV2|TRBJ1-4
CASSPDRGLEKLFF
TGTGCCAGCAGTCCGGACAGGGGTTTGGAAAAACTGTTTTTT
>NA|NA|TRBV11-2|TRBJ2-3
CASSIAFGGGGADTQYF
TGTGCCAGCAGCATCGCCTTTGGCGGGGGCGGCGCAGATACGCAGTATTTT
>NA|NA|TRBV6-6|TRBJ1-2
CASSGHLDYGYTF
TGTGCCAGCAGTGGACATCTAGACTATGGCTACACCTTC
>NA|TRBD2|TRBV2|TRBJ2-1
CASPTAGPNNEQFF
TGTGCCAGCCCTACAGCGGGGCCCAACAATGAGCAGTTCTTC